These 30 T cell receptor beta chains share one sample of origin, sequenced in a study of blood T cell repertoires in COVID-19. Repertoires were generated with immunoSEQ multiplex PCR, while TCRdb's copy carries only in-frame clones and drops some. The sample consists of 150,000 to 200,000 clones, approximately 90% of them appearing once. Sequencing was carried out using peripheral blood. Every receptor here comes from a woman aged 18-35 years who had recovered from COVID-19.

The rearrangement joins TRBV9 to TRBJ1-5; 7 bases map to TRBD1. The V and J ends lost 4 bases and 4 bases, in that order; junction bases with no gene match: 8. Germline V gene data show CDR1 as SGDLS and CDR2 as YYNGEE. This CDR3 is built from 15 residues. The CDR3 loop is CASSLTDRINQPQHF. CDR3 in DNA: TGTGCCAGCAGCCTGACGGACAGGATTAATCAGCCCCAGCATTTT.

This sequence joins TRBV5-1 and TRBJ2-1, with 10 bases that match TRBD2. V gave up 5 bases and J gave up 3 bases; unmatched junction bases: 8. The CDR3 runs 16 residues. Germline assignment: CDR1 SGHRS and CDR2 YFSETQ. For the CDR3, the DNA is TGCGCCAGCAGGGCCGCTAGCGGGAGTTACTACAATGAGCAGTTCTTC. It codes for CASRAASGSYYNEQFF.

This clone was seen only a few times. This sequence joins TRBV30 and TRBJ1-1; perhaps TRBD1 as D (5 bases). The ends were cut back, 5 bases at V and 4 bases at J, with 14 bases in the middle. Germline V CDR1 and CDR2: GTSNPN, SVGIG (reference sequence). The CDR3 is 13 residues long. The CDR3 sequence is CAWAPGRGTEAFF. The CDR3 nucleotides are TGTGCCTGGGCCCCGGGGCGGGGCACTGAAGCTTTCTTT.

The rearrangement uses TRBV2 and TRBJ2-5; D is ambiguous. The CDR3 runs 15 residues. From germline, CDR1 is SNHLY and CDR2 FYNNEI. The V end lost 7 bases, the J end lost 2 bases, and 17 bases lay between the germline ends. The CDR3 sequence is CASTLAQALQETQYF. The CDR3 DNA reads as TGTGCCAGCACCCTTGCTCAGGCTCTTCAAGAGACCCAGTACTTC.

The CDR3 DNA reads TGTGCCACCAGCAGAGTGCGGGAGGGCCAAGCTGAGCAGTTCTTC. Encoded protein: CATSRVREGQAEQFF. The chain recombines TRBV15 with TRBJ2-1, with 9 positions matching TRBD2. V shed 1 base, J shed 9 bases, and the junction held 7 bases outside the gene matches. Germline CDR1 is LNHNV and CDR2 is YYDKDF (reference sequence). The CDR3 loop spans 15 amino acids.

This chain uses TRBV6-5 with TRBJ1-1; TRBD1 might be the D (5 bases). The CDR3 extends over 15 amino acids. Germline V gene data show CDR1 as MNHEY and CDR2 as SVGAGI. Trimming shortened V by 2 bases and J by 1 base, and 11 bases separated the two germline ends. CDR3 region: CASSYRDWPNTEAFF. As DNA, the CDR3 is TGTGCCAGCAGTTACAGGGACTGGCCGAACACTGAAGCTTTCTTT.

The chain combines TRBV7-9 with TRBJ1-2; 11 nucleotides align to TRBD1. Germline lookup yields CDR1 SEHNR and CDR2 FQNEAQ (reference sequence). J was trimmed by 6 bases and V by 6 bases; bases with no gene match: 9. CDR3 length equals 15 residues. The CDR3 loop is CASSDTGDRGNGYTF. CDR3 sequence (DNA): TGTGCCAGCAGTGACACCGGGGACAGGGGGAATGGCTACACCTTC. The full variable domain, in which reference TRBV7-9 and TRBJ1-2 provide the parts outside the CDR3, is DTGVSQNPRHKITKRGQNVTFRCDPISEHNRLYWYRQTLGQGPEFLTYFQNEAQLEKSRLLSDRFSAERPKGSFSTLEIQRTEQGDSAMYLCASSDTGDRGNGYTFGSGTRLTVV.

J is TRBJ1-4 and V is TRBV4-3; possibly TRBD1 for D (5 bases). V was cut by 0 bases and J by 8 bases, with 13 bases left in between. The CDR3 spans 15 residues. Germline CDR1 and CDR2: LGHNA and YSLEER. The CDR3, as DNA: TGCGCCAGCAGCCAAGACTTGGGGTACAGGGAAAAACTGTTTTTT. Translation gives CASSQDLGYREKLFF.

V usage is TRBV5-1 and J usage is TRBJ1-4, with D unclear. V shed 1 base and J shed 6 bases, with 10 bases lying between them. CDR3 length: 14 amino acids. Germline-derived CDR1 and CDR2 are SGHRS and YFSETQ. The CDR3 loop reads CASSLSEGYEKLFF. The CDR3 DNA sequence: TGCGCCAGCAGCTTGTCGGAGGGTTATGAAAAACTGTTTTTT.

J is TRBJ2-2 and V is TRBV5-4; possible D gene TRBD2, 6 bases. The CDR3 is 17 amino acids. V was pared by 0 bases and J by 3 bases, with 15 bases between. Germline V gene sequence: CDR1 SGHNT, CDR2 YYREEE (reference sequence). CDR3 in amino acids: CASSLGGRAGYTGELFF. CDR3 nucleotide sequence: TGTGCCAGCAGCTTGGGAGGCAGGGCGGGGTACACCGGGGAGCTGTTTTTT.

This chain uses TRBV3-1 (or the pseudogene TRBV3-2) with TRBJ2-3; no reliable D call. V lost 0 bases to trimming and J lost 6 bases, with 19 bases between them. Germline V gene sequence: CDR1 LGHDT, CDR2 YNNKEL (reference sequence). This CDR3 is 17 amino acids long. In nucleotides, the CDR3 is TGTGCCAGCAGCCAAGATGGGTTTTACGGGTTCGGGGATACGCAGTATTTT. Its protein product is CASSQDGFYGFGDTQYF.

This clone was recorded once. V and J are TRBV7-2 and TRBJ2-7; a possible D gene is TRBD2 (5 bases). Between the trimmed V and J ends, which lost 1 base and 5 bases, there was a span of 9 bases. CDR1 SGHTA and CDR2 FQGNSA come from the germline V gene. The CDR3 sequence is 13 residues long. CDR3 amino acids: CASSLVPGNEQYV. CDR3 coding DNA: TGTGCCAGCAGCTTAGTCCCCGGGAACGAGCAGTACGTC.

The rearrangement joins TRBV18 to TRBJ1-1, with 8 bases identical to TRBD1. The germline V gene encodes CDR1 KGHSH and CDR2 LQKENI. J lost 4 bases, V lost 5 bases, and 12 bases had no gene match. This CDR3 has 16 amino acids. CDR3 protein: CASSRALQGALTEAFF. The CDR3 nucleotides are TGTGCCAGCTCAAGGGCTTTGCAGGGGGCTCTCACTGAAGCTTTCTTT. Variable domain in full (rest from reference TRBV18 and TRBJ1-1): NAGVMQNPRHLVRRRGQEARLRCSPMKGHSHVYWYRQLPEEGLKFMVYLQKENIIDESGMPKERFSAEFPKEGPSILRIQQVVRGDSAAYFCASSRALQGALTEAFFGQGTRLTVV.

The rearrangement uses TRBV4-1 and TRBJ2-3; the match to TRBD2 covers 9 bases. The CDR3 runs to 19 residues. The junction had 12 bases not matched to a gene; V was cut back by 0 bases and J by 2 bases. Germline CDR1 and CDR2: MGHRA and YSYEKL. The CDR3 bases are TGCGCCAGCAGCCAAGATAGGGAATTAGCGGGGGTGAACACAGATACGCAGTATTTT. It is translated as CASSQDRELAGVNTDTQYF.

V gene TRBV12-3 or TRBV12-4 combines with J gene TRBJ1-1; possibly TRBD1 for D (6 bases). The V and J ends lost 2 bases and 4 bases respectively, with 8 bases between them. The CDR3 consists of 13 residues. The CDR3 protein is CASSLRGITEAFF. The CDR3, as DNA: TGTGCCAGCAGTTTAAGGGGGATCACTGAAGCTTTCTTT.

J is TRBJ2-1 and V is TRBV9; D call uncertain. CDR1 SGDLS and CDR2 YYNGEE come from the germline V gene. V was clipped by 3 bases and J by 0 bases, with 10 bases between them. There are 15 residues in the CDR3. CDR3 amino acids: CASSADLSSYNEQFF. The CDR3, as DNA: TGTGCCAGCAGCGCCGACTTAAGCTCCTACAATGAGCAGTTCTTC.

V usage is TRBV11-2 and J usage is TRBJ2-7; 7 nucleotides agree with TRBD1. CDR1 is SGHAT, CDR2 FQNNGV, per germline. CDR3 length equals 13 residues. V shed 4 bases, J shed 4 bases, and the junction held 4 bases outside the gene matches. CDR3 sequence (DNA): TGTGCCAGCAGCTCCAGGGGGTCGTACGAGCAGTACTTC. Amino acid sequence: CASSSRGSYEQYF.

This chain links TRBV7-3 with TRBJ2-7; possible D gene TRBD1, 6 bases. With 8 bases removed from V and 0 bases from J, the gap between germline ends came to 20 bases. The CDR3 has 16 residues. Germline CDR1 SGHTA, CDR2 FQGTGA. CDR3 nucleotides: TGTGCCAGCCTATTACCGGGACACACGTCCTCCTACGAGCAGTACGTC. As protein: CASLLPGHTSSYEQYV.

This rearrangement joins TRBV19 to TRBJ1-5; no clear D gene. Looked up from germline, CDR1 is LNHDA and CDR2 is SQIVND (reference sequence). Trimming pared 4 bases from V and 5 bases from J, leaving 6 bases between. The CDR3 runs to 12 residues. CDR3: CASSRGDQPQHF. The CDR3 nucleotides are TGTGCCAGTAGTAGGGGAGATCAGCCCCAGCATTTT.

The chain has TRBV10-3 and TRBJ1-2; D remains ambiguous. V lost 2 bases to trimming and J lost 4 bases, with 5 bases between them. Germline V CDR1 and CDR2: ENHRY, SYGVKD. The CDR3 sequence is 12 residues long. This CDR3 is CAISETVYGYTF. CDR3 coding DNA: TGTGCCATCAGTGAGACAGTCTATGGCTACACCTTC.

The chain uses TRBV30 and TRBJ2-5, with D perhaps TRBD2 (6 bases). Germline assignment: CDR1 GTSNPN and CDR2 SVGIG (reference sequence). The CDR3 consists of 14 residues. V was pared by 4 bases and J by 4 bases, with 16 bases between. The CDR3: CAWNRGIVLETQYF. CDR3 DNA: TGTGCCTGGAATCGGGGGATAGTCTTAGAGACCCAGTACTTC.

The rearrangement joins TRBV6-4 to TRBJ1-4; D ambiguous. CDR3 length: 14 residues. Trimming pared 3 bases from V and 5 bases from J, leaving 10 bases between. Germline assignment: CDR1 MRHNA and CDR2 SNTAGT. The CDR3 is CASSESWENEKLFF. The CDR3 DNA reads as TGTGCCAGCAGTGAAAGTTGGGAGAATGAAAAACTGTTTTTT.

V is TRBV7-2 and J is TRBJ2-7; D is perhaps TRBD2 (5 bases). Trimming left V 10 bases short and J 0 bases short, with 19 bases between. The germline gives CDR1 SGHTA, CDR2 FQGNSA. The CDR3 is 15 residues long. CDR3 DNA sequence: TGTGCCACCCGCCTGGGGTCTGGAGGCTCCTACGAGCAGTACTTC. It specifies CATRLGSGGSYEQYF.

V usage is TRBV9 and J usage is TRBJ2-7, with 9 positions matching TRBD1. J lost 6 bases, V lost 1 base, and 8 bases had no gene match. CDR1 is SGDLS and CDR2 is YYNGEE in the germline V gene. This CDR3 comprises 15 residues. The CDR3 nucleotides read TGTGCCAGCAGCGTATCCGGGACAGGGACTATCGAGCAGTACTTC. Its translation: CASSVSGTGTIEQYF. Looking up the rest from reference TRBV9 and TRBJ2-7 gives the full variable domain: DSGVTQTPKHLITATGQRVTLRCSPRSGDLSVYWYQQSLDQGLQFLIQYYNGEERAKGNILERFSAQQFPDLHSELNLSSLELGDSALYFCASSVSGTGTIEQYFGPGTRLTVT.

Details on this clone: Distinct nucleotide sequences in the sample also encode this CDR3. The chain recombines TRBV3-1 (or the pseudogene TRBV3-2) with TRBJ2-1; 8 bases align to TRBD2. Germline-derived CDR1 and CDR2 are LGHDT and YNNKEL (reference sequence). This CDR3 has 13 residues. The trim removed 0 bases at V and 10 bases at J, leaving 2 bases unmatched. CDR3 region: CASSQDGGAEQFF. The CDR3, as DNA: TGTGCCAGCAGCCAAGACGGGGGGGCAGAGCAGTTCTTC.

This sequence joins TRBV29-1 and TRBJ2-3, with D hard to call. Germline V gene sequence: CDR1 SQVTM, CDR2 ANQGSEA. V was trimmed by 5 bases and J by 2 bases, leaving 14 bases between them. This CDR3 spans 14 amino acids. The CDR3 sequence is CSVLYESNTDTQYF. DNA for the CDR3: TGCAGCGTTCTCTACGAAAGCAACACAGATACGCAGTATTTT.

The chain recombines TRBV2 with TRBJ2-5; 9 positions agree with TRBD2. The V segment lost 8 bases and the J segment 5 bases; nucleotides outside the gene matches: 6. Germline CDR1 SNHLY, CDR2 FYNNEI. The CDR3 extends over 13 amino acids. The CDR3 DNA is TGTGCCAGCCGAGGGACTAGCATGGAGACCCAGTACTTC. Amino acid sequence: CASRGTSMETQYF.

This chain connects TRBV6-2 or TRBV6-3 to TRBJ2-3, with TRBD1 matching 7 bases. CDR1 and CDR2 from the germline V gene are MNHEY and SVGEGT. There are 16 residues in the CDR3. J lost 3 bases, V lost 4 bases, and 10 bases had no gene match. CDR3 DNA: TGTGCCAGCAGTTCGCAGACAGGGCGCGGGACAGATACGCAGTATTTT. Its translation: CASSSQTGRGTDTQYF.

This chain connects TRBV7-9 to TRBJ2-4; weak D call: TRBD2 (5 bases). This CDR3 has 12 amino acids. V lost 5 bases and J lost 7, with 9 bases in between. Germline CDR1 and CDR2: SEHNR and FQNEAQ (reference sequence). This chain's CDR3 is CASSRTDNIQYF. In DNA form, the CDR3 reads TGTGCCAGCAGCCGGACTGATAACATTCAGTACTTC.

The chain combines TRBV5-1 with TRBJ2-3; 9 bases map to TRBD2. The junction had 2 bases not matched to a gene; V was cut back by 2 bases and J by 4 bases. The germline gives CDR1 SGHRS, CDR2 YFSETQ. This CDR3 spans 14 amino acids. The CDR3 here is CASSFWTSADTQYF. DNA for the CDR3: TGCGCCAGCAGCTTTTGGACTAGCGCAGATACGCAGTATTTT.